This entry is about one T cell receptor (beta chain). The data originate from a study of blood T cell repertoires in COVID-19. Study-level information: From the United States, Italy and Spain came samples of acute and convalescent COVID-19. Sample material is recorded as cDNA or gDNA derived from T cells, B-cell-depleted T cells, or PBMCs.

The CDR3 has 15 amino acids. Germline loops: CDR1 SGHAT, CDR2 FQNNGV. Trimming took off 3 bases at V and 0 bases at J, with 8 bases between the two ends. Original methodology: Reference gene primers were amplified, and this amplification served to estimate nucleated cell counts. TCRdb keeps only in-frame clones here, not all; method: immunoSEQ multiplex PCR. V, J and clone size reflect that table, while D and trimming were determined from the DNA. The table has about 240,000 clones, about 87% seen once. The clonotype was recovered from a woman aged 70-85 years with active or convalescent COVID-19. The source material was peripheral blood. The rearrangement uses TRBV11-2 and TRBJ2-2; D is uncertain. The CDR3 loop is CASSFPGANTGELFF. The CDR3 region has the DNA TGTGCCAGCAGCTTCCCAGGCGCGAACACCGGGGAGCTGTTTTTT.